This T cell receptor (beta chain) was obtained from a study of blood T cell repertoires in COVID-19. Study-level information: Nucleic acid was either cDNA or gDNA, and it came from T cells, B-cell-depleted T cells, or PBMCs.

Per the authors' pipeline: Reference gene primers were amplified, and this amplification served to estimate nucleated cell counts. TCRdb's copy holds only in-frame clones and misses some; the assay was immunoSEQ multiplex PCR. That table is the source of V, J and clone size, and D and trimming were worked out from the DNA. The repertoire holds more than 55,000 clones, with 65% to 85% as singletons. Germline V gives CDR1 SQVTM, CDR2 ANQGSEA. CDR3 length: 13 residues. After removal of 7 bases from V and 6 bases from J, the junction contained 8 bases not matched to a gene. Sample: peripheral blood. This sequence was found in a man between 60 and 75 years old with acute or convalescent COVID-19. The chain carries TRBV29-1 and TRBJ2-2, with 7 nucleotides matching TRBD1. The CDR3 is CSGHRGLAGELFF. The CDR3 DNA reads as TGCAGCGGTCACAGGGGATTAGCCGGGGAGCTGTTTTTT.